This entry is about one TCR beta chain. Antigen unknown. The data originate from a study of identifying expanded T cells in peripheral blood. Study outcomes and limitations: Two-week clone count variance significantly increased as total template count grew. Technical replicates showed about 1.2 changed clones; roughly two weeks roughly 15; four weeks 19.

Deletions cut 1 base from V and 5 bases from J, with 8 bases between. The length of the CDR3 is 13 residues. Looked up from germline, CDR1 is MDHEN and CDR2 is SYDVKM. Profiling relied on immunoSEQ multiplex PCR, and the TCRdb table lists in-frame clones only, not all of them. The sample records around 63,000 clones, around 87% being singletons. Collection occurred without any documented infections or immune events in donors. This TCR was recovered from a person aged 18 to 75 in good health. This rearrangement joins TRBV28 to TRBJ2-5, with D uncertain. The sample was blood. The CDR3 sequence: CASSLYTSETQYF. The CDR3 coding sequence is TGTGCCAGCAGTTTATACACTTCGGAGACCCAGTACTTC.